This record concerns one T cell receptor (beta chain) sequence. Generated by immunoSEQ multiplex PCR, the TCRdb table keeps only in-frame clones and is missing some. The sample lists 120,000 to 150,000 clones; around 80% were seen once. These data belong to a study of blood T cell repertoires in COVID-19. The TCR sequence derives from a man between 60 and 70 years old with acute or convalescent COVID-19. Sequences were obtained from peripheral blood.

The CDR3 protein is CASSWSGEEQFF. The CDR3 nucleotides read TGTGCCAGCAGCTGGTCCGGGGAGGAGCAGTTCTTC. This chain joins TRBV5-5 and TRBJ2-1; TRBD2 might be the D (5 bases). Germline V gives CDR1 SGHKS, CDR2 YYEKEE (reference sequence). The length of the CDR3 is 12 residues. V lost 3 bases, J lost 10 bases, and 11 bases lay in between.